This entry lists 15 T cell receptor beta chains sequenced from one sample in a study of cytomegalovirus exposure and HLA in healthy donors. This PCR relied on a set of 60 Vbeta primers and 13 Jbeta primers. Profiled with immunoSEQ multiplex PCR; TCRdb holds only in-frame clones, not every one. The sample has about 200,000 clones; almost 70% are singletons. Sequences were obtained from PBMCs. These receptors originate from a middle-aged man in good health and CMV-seropositive.

This clone occurred a few times. Other DNA sequences within the sample encode an identical CDR3. The V and J genes are TRBV7-6 and TRBJ1-1; TRBD1 matches 7 bases. CDR1 is SGHVS, CDR2 FNYEAQ, per germline. Trimming removed 5 bases from V and 1 base from J; junction bases left unmatched: 4. CDR3 length equals 14 residues. CDR3 in DNA: TGTGCCAGCAGCCTTCAGGGGGGGAACACTGAAGCTTTCTTT. It is translated as CASSLQGGNTEAFF.

The chain links TRBV5-4 to TRBJ1-6, with 7 nucleotides matching TRBD1. This CDR3 region has 14 residues. Germline assignment: CDR1 SGHNT and CDR2 YYREEE (reference sequence). J lost 10 bases, V lost 3 bases, and 7 bases had no gene match. The CDR3: CASSSGDRDSPLHF. CDR3 in DNA: TGTGCCAGCAGCTCGGGAGACAGGGACTCACCCCTCCACTTT.

CDR3 in amino acids: CASSWHINEQFF. In DNA, the CDR3 is TGCGCCAGCAGCTGGCACATCAATGAGCAGTTCTTC. The chain is built from TRBV5-1 and TRBJ2-1; D uncertain. The CDR3 length is 12 residues. V lost 3 bases to trimming and J lost 6 bases, with 7 bases between them. The V gene's germline CDR1 is SGHRS and CDR2 YFSETQ.

The chain carries TRBV4-1 and TRBJ1-1, with D tentatively TRBD1 (6 bases). The CDR3 extends over 16 amino acids. Germline values: CDR1 MGHRA, CDR2 YSYEKL. V dropped 3 bases and J dropped 1 base, with 15 bases sitting between them. The CDR3 is CASSQVAYRENTEAFF. In DNA form, the CDR3 reads TGCGCCAGCAGCCAGGTCGCTTACAGGGAGAACACTGAAGCTTTCTTT.

The chain links TRBV7-9 to TRBJ2-7, with 8 bases matching TRBD1. The V gene's germline CDR1 is SEHNR and CDR2 FQNEAQ (reference sequence). Trimming took 5 bases from V and 6 from J; bases not matched to a gene: 3. This CDR3 spans 12 amino acids. CDR3 in amino acids: CASSPTGVEQYF. In nucleotides, the CDR3 is TGTGCCAGCAGCCCGACAGGGGTCGAGCAGTACTTC.

The chain combines TRBV7-2 with TRBJ1-1; D ambiguous. Trimming left V 3 bases short and J 1 base short, with 6 bases between. The germline V gene encodes CDR1 SGHTA and CDR2 FQGNSA. This CDR3 is built from 13 residues. The CDR3 nucleotides are TGTGCCAGCAGCTTGAGGGAGAACACTGAAGCTTTCTTT. Residues: CASSLRENTEAFF.

The rearrangement uses TRBV6-1 and TRBJ2-1, with 7 bases aligning to TRBD2. The germline V gene encodes CDR1 MNHNS and CDR2 SASEGT. The CDR3 is 13 amino acids. The junction had 5 bases not matched to a gene; V was cut back by 5 bases and J by 7 bases. CDR3 in amino acids: CASSLGEGNEQFF. CDR3 DNA sequence: TGTGCCAGCAGTTTGGGGGAGGGAAATGAGCAGTTCTTC.

This clone has more than one count but fewer than ten. The chain carries TRBV19 and TRBJ2-3, with 8 bases lining up with TRBD2. V gave up 3 bases and J gave up 0 bases; unmatched junction bases: 5. The germline CDR1 and CDR2 sequences are LNHDA and SQIVND (reference sequence). The CDR3 length is 16 residues. The CDR3 is CASSIGGGTSTDTQYF. In DNA, the CDR3 is TGTGCCAGTAGTATTGGCGGGGGGACTAGCACAGATACGCAGTATTTT.

This chain joins TRBV6-5 and TRBJ2-1, with TRBD2 matching over 9 bases. Unmatched junction bases numbered 6, after V lost 5 bases and J lost 4 bases. CDR1 and CDR2 (germline): MNHEY, SVGAGI. This CDR3 is 15 amino acids long. CDR3: CASSRGGATYNEQFF. The DNA for the CDR3 is TGTGCCAGCAGTCGCGGGGGGGCCACGTACAATGAGCAGTTCTTC.

The chain carries TRBV5-6 and TRBJ2-1, with a weak D call TRBD1 (6 bases). Germline CDR1 is SGHDT and CDR2 is YYEEEE. The CDR3 has 13 amino acids. V lost 4 bases and J 5 bases, leaving 10 bases between the germline ends. The CDR3 reads CASSPGHNNEQFF. CDR3 sequence (DNA): TGTGCCAGCAGCCCGGGACATAACAATGAGCAGTTCTTC.

The V gene is TRBV6-1, the J gene TRBJ1-2; possible D gene TRBD1, 6 bases. This CDR3 contains 14 residues. Germline CDR1 reads MNHNS; CDR2 reads SASEGT. V dropped 6 bases and J dropped 3 bases, with 14 bases sitting between them. CDR3 loop: CASRSQGRDYGYTF. DNA of the CDR3: TGTGCCAGCAGATCCCAGGGGAGGGACTATGGCTACACCTTC.

This chain joins TRBV5-1 and TRBJ2-7; no clear D gene. Trimming shortened V by 1 base and J by 1 base, and 18 bases separated the two germline ends. Germline CDR1 and CDR2: SGHRS and YFSETQ. The CDR3 consists of 17 residues. CDR3 sequence: CASSLLVSAGSSYEQYF. CDR3 nucleotides: TGCGCCAGCAGCTTGTTGGTCTCCGCTGGCAGTTCCTACGAGCAGTACTTC.

The V and J genes are TRBV6-5 and TRBJ1-5; 7 bases map to TRBD1. With V trimmed by 6 bases and J by 4 bases, 9 bases remained unmatched. The CDR3 covers 15 residues. Germline values: CDR1 MNHEY, CDR2 SVGAGI. The CDR3 region has the DNA TGTGCCAGCAGCCCAAGGTCAGGGGGGAATCAGCCCCAGCATTTT. This translates into CASSPRSGGNQPQHF.

This clone was recorded only once. This CDR3 is CASSTQGAGTQYF. The CDR3 region has the DNA TGTGCCAGTAGTACTCAGGGGGCGGGTACGCAGTATTTT. The chain is built from TRBV19 and TRBJ2-3, with 8 bases matching TRBD1. Unmatched junction bases numbered 5, after V lost 4 bases and J lost 8 bases. CDR3 length: 13 residues. Germline values: CDR1 LNHDA, CDR2 SQIVND (reference sequence).

The J gene is TRBJ2-5, the V gene TRBV4-3, with D tentatively TRBD2 (6 bases). With 1 base removed from V and 5 bases from J, the gap between germline ends came to 11 bases. Germline lookup yields CDR1 LGHNA and CDR2 YSLEER. The CDR3 extends over 14 amino acids. The CDR3 DNA follows: TGCGCCAGCAGCCAAGGGAGGGGCAGCGAGACCCAGTACTTC. This sequence encodes CASSQGRGSETQYF.